The 32 T cell receptor beta chains reported below all come from one sample, sequenced in a study of shared clonotypes between healthy human individuals. The naive CD8 subset, CD45RO-negative cells positively selected for CCR7, excluded terminally differentiated effector memory CD45RA+ cells. TCRdb keeps only in-frame clones here, not all; method: immunoSEQ multiplex PCR. The table has hundreds of thousands of clones, around 92% seen once. The specimen was naive CD8+ T cells sorted from blood. The receptors come from a man under 40 in good health.

This clone occurred once. The rearrangement links TRBV9 to TRBJ2-6, with D uncertain. The CDR3 has 15 amino acids. From germline, CDR1 is SGDLS and CDR2 YYNGEE. V was cut by 4 bases and J by 4 bases, with 12 bases left in between. The CDR3 DNA follows: TGTGCCAGCAGCCCCTTCCGGGCCGGGGCCAACGTCCTGACTTTC. Its protein is CASSPFRAGANVLTF.

The chain joins TRBV29-1 to TRBJ2-1; tentative D call: TRBD2 (6 bases). Between the trimmed V and J ends, which lost 6 bases and 2 bases, there was a span of 11 bases. The germline V gene encodes CDR1 SQVTM and CDR2 ANQGSEA. CDR3 length: 13 residues. CDR3 sequence (DNA): TGCAGCGTACCGGGGGTCACCTACAATGAGCAGTTCTTC. It yields the protein CSVPGVTYNEQFF.

The chain carries TRBV29-1 and TRBJ2-7; D is possibly TRBD1 (5 bases). Trimming took off 2 bases at V and 1 base at J, with 15 bases between the two ends. Germline lookup yields CDR1 SQVTM and CDR2 ANQGSEA. This CDR3 comprises 15 residues. Written as DNA, the CDR3 is TGCAGCGTTGAAATCTCAGACGACAGTTCCTACGAGCAGTACTTC. This encodes CSVEISDDSSYEQYF.

For this clone: The junction shows a germline mismatch at one end, possibly a read error. The CDR3 reads CASSLWAEPSGANILTF. CDR3 DNA sequence: TGTGCCAGCAGTTTATGGGCGGAACCCTCTGGGGCCAACATCCTGACTTTC. V usage is TRBV27 and J usage is TRBJ2-6, with D perhaps TRBD1 (5 bases). The CDR3 loop spans 17 amino acids. The germline V gene has CDR1 MNHEY and CDR2 SMNVEV (reference sequence). Complete variable domain (other parts from reference TRBV27 and TRBJ2-6): EAQVTQNPRYLITVTGKKLTVTCSQNMNHEYMSWYRQDPGLGLRQIYYSMNVEVTDKGDVPEGYKVSRKEKRNFPLILESPSPNQTSLYFCASSLWAEPSGANILTFGAGSRLTVL.

The chain joins TRBV7-8 to TRBJ2-1; 10 bases are shared with TRBD2. Germline CDR1 is SGHVS and CDR2 is FQNEAQ. Trimming removed 6 bases from V and 0 bases from J; junction bases left unmatched: 2. The CDR3 runs 15 residues. The CDR3 here is CASRASGSSYNEQFF. The CDR3 coding sequence is TGTGCCAGCAGGGCTAGCGGGAGCTCCTACAATGAGCAGTTCTTC.

This chain connects TRBV19 to TRBJ1-5; D unclear. Germline V lookup: CDR1 LNHDA, CDR2 SQIVND (reference sequence). Trimming cost V 0 bases and J 0 bases, with 15 bases left between them. CDR3 size: 18 residues. As DNA, the CDR3 is TGTGCCAGTAGTATAGATCTTAATTGGCACAATAGCAATCAGCCCCAGCATTTT. Its protein product is CASSIDLNWHNSNQPQHF.

This chain uses TRBV7-6 with TRBJ2-5; 12 positions match TRBD2. V dropped 5 bases and J dropped 2; count of bases not matched to a gene: 18. The CDR3 is 20 residues long. In germline, CDR1 is SGHVS, CDR2 FNYEAQ. CDR3 sequence: CASSQLFLASGRDGQETQYF. The CDR3 region has the DNA TGTGCCAGCAGCCAATTGTTTTTGGCTAGCGGGAGGGATGGACAAGAGACCCAGTACTTC.

The rearrangement links TRBV7-9 to TRBJ2-3; D might be TRBD2 (7 bases). CDR1 is SEHNR and CDR2 is FQNEAQ in the germline V gene (reference sequence). This CDR3 contains 12 residues. Trimming removed 8 bases from V and 6 bases from J, with 12 bases in between. DNA for the CDR3: TGTGCCAGCCTCGCGGGGGCTGATACGCAGTATTTT. It codes for CASLAGADTQYF.

This chain uses TRBV7-2 with TRBJ2-2, with D tentatively TRBD1 (5 bases). Trimming left V 3 bases short and J 1 base short, with 15 bases between. This CDR3 spans 17 amino acids. Germline CDR1 is SGHTA and CDR2 is FQGNSA. In DNA form, the CDR3 reads TGTGCCAGCAGCTTCGTCTCAGGGTTTTTGAACACCGGGGAGCTGTTTTTT. Translated, it gives CASSFVSGFLNTGELFF.

The V gene is TRBV5-1, the J gene TRBJ1-5, with a tentative D call TRBD1 (6 bases). CDR1 is SGHRS, CDR2 YFSETQ, per germline. The CDR3 consists of 14 residues. V lost 0 bases and J lost 9, with 13 bases in between. Written as DNA, the CDR3 is TGCGCCAGCAGCTTGGAACAGGGCACTGGGCCCCAGCATTTT. It is translated as CASSLEQGTGPQHF.

V usage is TRBV5-5 and J usage is TRBJ2-1; D tentatively fits TRBD1 or TRBD2 (5 bases each). Looked up from germline, CDR1 is SGHKS and CDR2 is YYEKEE (reference sequence). CDR3 size: 16 residues. The V gene lost 2 bases and the J gene lost 0 bases, with 12 bases spanning the gap. CDR3 loop: CASSFGRGSSYNEQFF. For the CDR3, the DNA is TGTGCCAGCAGCTTCGGTCGGGGCAGCTCCTACAATGAGCAGTTCTTC.

This chain's CDR3 is CASSLSQGSTDTQYF. The DNA of the CDR3 is TGTGCCAGCAGTTTATCGCAGGGGAGCACAGATACGCAGTATTTT. The rearrangement uses TRBV28 and TRBJ2-3; D might be TRBD1 (6 bases). The V end was cut by 1 base, the J end by 0 bases, with 8 bases between. The length of the CDR3 is 15 residues. Germline CDR1 reads MDHEN; CDR2 reads SYDVKM.

This chain connects TRBV4-1 to TRBJ2-7; TRBD2 agrees at 10 bases. Germline CDR1 MGHRA, CDR2 YSYEKL. The ends lost 0 bases at V and 4 bases at J; junction bases unmatched: 6. CDR3 length: 16 residues. DNA for the CDR3: TGCGCCAGCAGCCAAGAAGACCTAGCGGGAGCGTACGAGCAGTACTTC. It is translated as CASSQEDLAGAYEQYF.

The chain has TRBV7-9 and TRBJ2-1, with TRBD2 matching over 8 bases. V lost 4 bases, J lost 6 bases, and 11 bases stayed unmatched. This CDR3 comprises 16 residues. In germline, CDR1 is SEHNR, CDR2 FQNEAQ (reference sequence). The chain's CDR3 is CASSSKSGRIGNEQFF. The CDR3 DNA reads TGTGCCAGCAGCTCGAAAAGCGGGAGAATAGGCAATGAGCAGTTCTTC.

This chain links TRBV27 with TRBJ2-5; D remains unclear. The V gene lost 4 bases and the J gene lost 7 bases, with 7 bases spanning the gap. CDR3 length: 11 amino acids. CDR1 is MNHEY, CDR2 SMNVEV, per germline (reference sequence). The CDR3 protein is CASSSLGTQYF. Written as DNA, the CDR3 is TGTGCCAGCAGTTCCCTGGGGACCCAGTACTTC.

This chain links TRBV11-2 with TRBJ2-2; no clear D. V lost 3 bases and J 3 bases, leaving 14 bases between the germline ends. CDR3 size: 16 residues. The germline gives CDR1 SGHAT, CDR2 FQNNGV. The chain's CDR3 is CASSFGRVGDTGELFF. The CDR3 DNA follows: TGTGCCAGCAGCTTTGGACGGGTTGGGGACACCGGGGAGCTGTTTTTT.

V is TRBV9 and J is TRBJ1-1; possibly TRBD1 for D (5 bases). The length of the CDR3 is 13 residues. V gave up 3 bases and J gave up 4 bases, with 10 bases separating them. Germline V gene sequence: CDR1 SGDLS, CDR2 YYNGEE. The CDR3 nucleotides read TGTGCCAGCAGCGGGGACCGGGCCACTGAAGCTTTCTTT. This codes for CASSGDRATEAFF.

About this clone itself: A junction end diverges from the germline sequence, so it may reflect a read error. The genes are TRBV6-1 and TRBJ2-1; TRBD2 agrees at 7 bases. Germline lookup yields CDR1 MNHNS and CDR2 SASEGT. This CDR3 region has 18 residues. DNA of the CDR3: TGTGCCAGCAGAGAAGGGTTGGGGAATGAGGGAGGGTACAATGAGCAGTTCTTC. Protein product: CASREGLGNEGGYNEQFF.

The V and J genes are TRBV10-1 and TRBJ1-5, with TRBD1 matching over 7 bases. The CDR3 is 16 residues long. V shed 5 bases, J shed 0 bases, and the junction held 7 bases outside the gene matches. The germline CDR1 and CDR2 sequences are WNHNN and SYGVQD (reference sequence). The CDR3 protein is CASSIRDSNSNQPQHF. CDR3 bases: TGCGCCAGCAGTATCCGGGACAGCAATAGCAATCAGCCCCAGCATTTT.

The gene calls are TRBV7-9 and TRBJ2-7; perhaps TRBD2 as D (5 bases). V was pared by 2 bases and J by 2 bases, with 19 bases between. The CDR3 is made up of 17 amino acids. Per germline, CDR1 SEHNR and CDR2 FQNEAQ (reference sequence). Here the CDR3 reads CASSLRPIPAGTYEQYF. The CDR3 DNA is TGTGCCAGCAGCTTAAGGCCGATTCCGGCCGGGACCTACGAGCAGTACTTC. The entire variable domain, with the rest obtained from reference TRBV7-9 and TRBJ2-7, is as follows: DTGVSQNPRHKITKRGQNVTFRCDPISEHNRLYWYRQTLGQGPEFLTYFQNEAQLEKSRLLSDRFSAERPKGSFSTLEIQRTEQGDSAMYLCASSLRPIPAGTYEQYFGPGTRLTVT.

The chain recombines TRBV6-6 with TRBJ2-7; no reliable D call. CDR1 and CDR2 from the germline V gene are MNHNY and SVGAGI (reference sequence). The ends were cut back, 2 bases at V and 4 bases at J, with 6 bases in the middle. This CDR3 contains 12 residues. The DNA for the CDR3 is TGTGCCAGCAGTTACACCCGGTACGAGCAGTACTTC. Translation: CASSYTRYEQYF.

The V gene is TRBV4-1, the J gene TRBJ2-1; TRBD2 might be the D (6 bases). Per germline, CDR1 MGHRA and CDR2 YSYEKL. The CDR3 runs 18 residues. With 0 bases removed from V and 6 bases from J, the gap between germline ends came to 21 bases. CDR3 DNA sequence: TGCGCCAGCAGCCAAGAAGCTAGGACTACCGGATCCGCCAATGAGCAGTTCTTC. Translation gives CASSQEARTTGSANEQFF.

The V gene is TRBV5-1, the J gene TRBJ2-3; 8 positions match TRBD2. This CDR3 is built from 16 residues. The germline V gene encodes CDR1 SGHRS and CDR2 YFSETQ. With V trimmed by 4 bases and J by 1 base, 8 bases remained unmatched. CDR3 DNA sequence: TGCGCCAGCAGCCCGCGTGATAGCGGGGGCACAGATACGCAGTATTTT. Its translation: CASSPRDSGGTDTQYF.

V gene TRBV7-9 combines with J gene TRBJ1-3; possible D gene TRBD1, 5 bases. V lost 1 base and J lost 4, with 11 bases in between. The CDR3 sequence is 15 residues long. Germline V gene data show CDR1 as SEHNR and CDR2 as FQNEAQ (reference sequence). In nucleotides, the CDR3 is TGTGCCAGCAGCTTAGGGACACCGGCGGGAAACACCATATATTTT. This codes for CASSLGTPAGNTIYF. The full variable domain, with the rest looked up from reference TRBV7-9 and TRBJ1-3, is DTGVSQNPRHKITKRGQNVTFRCDPISEHNRLYWYRQTLGQGPEFLTYFQNEAQLEKSRLLSDRFSAERPKGSFSTLEIQRTEQGDSAMYLCASSLGTPAGNTIYFGEGSWLTVV.

The chain couples TRBV27 to TRBJ1-1, with 7 bases matching TRBD1. The CDR3 runs 16 residues. Per the germline V gene, CDR1 is MNHEY and CDR2 is SMNVEV (reference sequence). After removal of 5 bases from V and 3 bases from J, the junction contained 12 bases not matched to a gene. CDR3 sequence: CASSPRTGNIDTEAFF. CDR3 DNA: TGTGCCAGCAGTCCCAGGACAGGCAATATCGACACTGAAGCTTTCTTT.

V and J are TRBV7-2 and TRBJ1-2; the D gene is possibly TRBD1 (5 bases). Germline-derived CDR1 and CDR2 are SGHTA and FQGNSA. V lost 2 bases to trimming and J lost 3 bases, with 16 bases between them. The CDR3 is 16 amino acids. The CDR3 loop is CASSLWGGELDYGYTF. CDR3 coding DNA: TGTGCCAGCAGCTTATGGGGCGGGGAGTTGGACTATGGCTACACCTTC.

This rearrangement joins TRBV23-1 to TRBJ2-7; D unresolved. TRBV23-1 is an ORF; its function is uncertain. V shed 2 bases and J shed 2 bases, with 16 bases lying between them. The CDR3 has 16 amino acids. CDR3: CASSQPDLREAYEQYF. As DNA, the CDR3 is TGCGCCAGCAGTCAACCTGACCTTAGAGAGGCCTACGAGCAGTACTTC.

The rearrangement joins TRBV28 to TRBJ2-7; D unclear. V lost 7 bases and J lost 0, with 7 bases in between. The CDR3 is 12 residues long. Germline lookup yields CDR1 MDHEN and CDR2 SYDVKM. The CDR3 nucleotides are TGTGCCAGCACCCCGAGCTCCTACGAGCAGTACTTC. This encodes CASTPSSYEQYF.

The rearrangement joins TRBV12-5 to TRBJ2-2; D is perhaps TRBD2 (5 bases). This CDR3 contains 17 residues. The V end was cut by 3 bases, the J end by 2 bases, with 16 bases between. Germline-derived CDR1 and CDR2 are LGHNT and FRNRAP. The CDR3 nucleotides read TGTGCTAGTGGTTTTGGAGGATCCGGGCTAAACACCGGGGAGCTGTTTTTT. Translating gives CASGFGGSGLNTGELFF.

This chain uses TRBV7-9 with TRBJ2-5; 8 nucleotides align to TRBD1. The J segment lost 3 bases and the V segment lost 5 bases, leaving 8 bases of the junction unmatched. The CDR3 has 15 residues. CDR1 is SEHNR, CDR2 FQNEAQ, per germline (reference sequence). The CDR3 nucleotides read TGTGCCAGCAGCAAACAGGGGGATTGGGAAGAGACCCAGTACTTC. This translates into CASSKQGDWEETQYF.

This chain uses TRBV7-8 with TRBJ2-7; 8 nucleotides line up with TRBD2. Germline V gene lookup returns CDR1 SGHVS and CDR2 FQNEAQ. The junction had 1 base not matched to a gene; V was cut back by 0 bases and J by 3 bases. This CDR3 region has 14 residues. The CDR3 DNA is TGTGCCAGCAGCTTAGCGGCGGGGGGCTACGAGCAGTACTTC. Translation gives CASSLAAGGYEQYF.

This chain links TRBV27 with TRBJ2-1; 9 bases align to TRBD1. The V segment lost 2 bases and the J segment 6 bases; nucleotides outside the gene matches: 2. CDR1 and CDR2 (germline): MNHEY, SMNVEV (reference sequence). The CDR3 totals 14 residues. The CDR3 sequence is CASSLGTGSNEQFF. Here the CDR3 DNA reads TGTGCCAGCAGTTTAGGGACAGGGTCCAATGAGCAGTTCTTC.